Here is one T cell receptor (beta chain) with its context. TCRdb's table, derived via immunoSEQ multiplex PCR, lists solely in-frame clones and lacks some. This sample carries over 300,000 clones, 89% of them seen once, and the ten largest clones take about 9.5%. The CDR3 covers 18 residues. Germline V gives CDR1 SGHVS, CDR2 FNYEAQ. Trimming cost V 3 bases and J 8 bases; bases outside gene matches: 16. This record comes from a study of blood T cell repertoires in COVID-19. This chain connects TRBV7-6 to TRBJ2-1; 10 bases match TRBD2. The source is a middle-aged woman who had recovered from COVID-19. What was sequenced was PBMCs or T cells enriched from blood (not recorded which). For the CDR3, the DNA is TGTGCCAGCAGCTTTCCTAGCGGGAGTGGCAAGCGGGGCGATGAGCAGTTCTTC. Translated: CASSFPSGSGKRGDEQFF. Variable domain in full (rest from reference TRBV7-6 and TRBJ2-1): GAGVSQSPRYKVTKRGQDVALRCDPISGHVSLYWYRQALGQGPEFLTYFNYEAQQDKSGLPNDRFSAERPEGSISTLTIQRTEQRDSAMYRCASSFPSGSGKRGDEQFFGPGTRLTVL.